This entry lists 30 T cell receptor beta chains sequenced from one sample in a study of CD8 T cells in Susac syndrome (dated by TCRdb to between 2018 and 2021). The library came from the immunoSEQ multiplex PCR assay. RNA was extracted with the RNeasy kit and roughly 0.5 to 1 ug was reverse transcribed using random hexamers. The public reads were reanalyzed by TCRdb: fastp trimming at Q25, MiXCR alignment, in-frame beta chains only. A single entry per CDR3 protein holds the most common genes and DNA from its merged rows. This sample gives 150,000 to 200,000 distinct CDR3 sequences in total; over 85% of them show up just once. The ten biggest clones cover 0.09% to 0.12% of the sample. The sequenced material came from CD4+ T cells from PBMCs. Receptors originate from a human donor in good health.

For the CDR3, the DNA is TGTGCCAGCAGTTTCACCCGGTTTTGGAATGAGCAGTTCTTC. The encoded protein is CASSFTRFWNEQFF. V usage is TRBV6-5 and J usage is TRBJ2-1; D gene ambiguous. This CDR3 comprises 14 residues. Trimming shortened V by 4 bases and J by 7 bases, and 14 bases separated the two germline ends. CDR1 MNHEY and CDR2 SVGAGI come from the germline V gene.

The genes are TRBV30 and TRBJ2-2; no reliable D call. Germline V lookup: CDR1 GTSNPN, CDR2 SVGIG (reference sequence). This CDR3 is 13 amino acids long. V gave up 3 bases and J gave up 0 bases, with 5 bases separating them. The CDR3 nucleotides read TGTGCCTGGAGCTCTACGAACACCGGGGAGCTGTTTTTT. It translates to CAWSSTNTGELFF.

The chain links TRBV6-6 to TRBJ1-2; D ambiguous. There are 13 residues in the CDR3. Germline assignment: CDR1 MNHNY and CDR2 SVGAGI (reference sequence). The V gene lost 2 bases and the J gene lost 1 base, with 5 bases spanning the gap. The CDR3 loop is CASSYRVNYGYTF. Here the CDR3 DNA reads TGTGCCAGCAGTTACCGGGTTAACTATGGCTACACCTTC.

The chain combines TRBV4-2 with TRBJ2-3; D might be TRBD2 (5 bases). This CDR3 region has 16 residues. The V and J ends lost 1 base and 0 bases respectively, with 11 bases between them. Germline CDR1 is LGHNA and CDR2 is YNFKEQ. This chain's CDR3 is CASSQGGFESTDTQYF. CDR3 nucleotide sequence: TGTGCCAGCAGCCAAGGCGGGTTCGAGAGCACAGATACGCAGTATTTT.

A single count supports this clonotype. The chain has TRBV4-2 and TRBJ1-2; D ambiguous. The CDR3 loop spans 17 amino acids. The ends were cut back, 0 bases at V and 5 bases at J, with 19 bases in the middle. Germline V gene data show CDR1 as LGHNA and CDR2 as YNFKEQ. CDR3 nucleotides: TGTGCCAGCAGCCAAGATCGGTCGGGGAGCCTTTTTTATGGCTACACCTTC. This encodes CASSQDRSGSLFYGYTF.

The chain couples TRBV7-9 to TRBJ1-5; D not certain. Germline CDR1 is SEHNR and CDR2 is FQNEAQ (reference sequence). V was pared by 2 bases and J by 3 bases, with 5 bases between. The CDR3 has 13 amino acids. CDR3 bases: TGTGCCAGCAGCTTAACAGACAATCAGCCCCAGCATTTT. This gives the protein CASSLTDNQPQHF.

The rearrangement links TRBV28 to TRBJ2-7, with a possible D match to TRBD1 (5 bases). Trimming took 6 bases from V and 1 from J, leaving 16 bases between them. Per germline, CDR1 MDHEN and CDR2 SYDVKM. This CDR3 comprises 15 residues. The CDR3 nucleotides read TGTGCCAGCAGCCCCGGAGACAGACCTTCCTACGAGCAGTACTTC. It codes for CASSPGDRPSYEQYF.

V is TRBV2 and J is TRBJ2-7; 7 nucleotides line up with TRBD1. The CDR3 has 13 residues. V gave up 5 bases and J gave up 3 bases; unmatched junction bases: 4. Germline V gene lookup returns CDR1 SNHLY and CDR2 FYNNEI. The CDR3 DNA follows: TGTGCCAGCAGTAAAGGGGGCCGCTACGAGCAGTACTTC. This translates into CASSKGGRYEQYF.

The chain joins TRBV5-6 to TRBJ2-7, with D possibly being TRBD2 (5 bases). CDR3 length: 16 residues. Between the trimmed V and J ends, which lost 2 bases and 3 bases, there was a span of 18 bases. Germline CDR1 and CDR2: SGHDT and YYEEEE. The CDR3 nucleotides read TGTGCCAGCAGCTTCCGGGGAGCGCTGAAGGTCTACGAGCAGTACGTC. Translating gives CASSFRGALKVYEQYV.

V gene TRBV9 combines with J gene TRBJ1-5, with D uncertain. Trimming left V 0 bases short and J 3 bases short, with 10 bases between. Germline CDR1 and CDR2: SGDLS and YYNGEE. This CDR3 comprises 15 residues. CDR3 sequence: CASSVAGGINQPQHF. The CDR3 coding sequence is TGTGCCAGCAGCGTAGCTGGAGGGATCAATCAGCCCCAGCATTTT. The entire variable domain, with the rest obtained from reference TRBV9 and TRBJ1-5, is as follows: DSGVTQTPKHLITATGQRVTLRCSPRSGDLSVYWYQQSLDQGLQFLIQYYNGEERAKGNILERFSAQQFPDLHSELNLSSLELGDSALYFCASSVAGGINQPQHFGDGTRLSIL.

This chain joins TRBV3-1 and TRBJ2-1; weak D call: TRBD2 (6 bases). The V gene lost 5 bases and the J gene lost 6 bases, with 23 bases spanning the gap. The CDR3 has 17 residues. Germline CDR1 reads LGHDT; CDR2 reads YNNKEL (reference sequence). The CDR3 DNA reads as TGTGCCAGCAGCTCAGGAGGGAACTGGGCTCGGGTCAATGAGCAGTTCTTC. This sequence encodes CASSSGGNWARVNEQFF.

The chain couples TRBV7-2 to TRBJ2-3, with 9 bases fitting TRBD2. J lost 4 bases, V lost 1 base, and 6 bases had no gene match. This CDR3 contains 16 residues. The germline CDR1 and CDR2 sequences are SGHTA and FQGNSA. This CDR3 reads CASSLVGGGAADTQYF. CDR3 coding DNA: TGTGCCAGCAGCTTAGTGGGCGGGGGGGCAGCAGATACGCAGTATTTT.

V is TRBV19 and J is TRBJ1-2; no clear D gene. The ends were cut back, 4 bases at V and 1 base at J, with 4 bases in the middle. This CDR3 has 12 amino acids. The germline CDR1 and CDR2 sequences are LNHDA and SQIVND (reference sequence). CDR3 nucleotide sequence: TGTGCCAGTAGTACCCTTAACTATGGCTACACCTTC. It specifies CASSTLNYGYTF.

The CDR3 bases are TGCAGCGTTGCTAAGGGAGACGACACTGAAGCTTTCTTT. Its translation: CSVAKGDDTEAFF. This chain connects TRBV29-1 to TRBJ1-1, with unresolved D. V lost 4 bases and J lost 3, with 12 bases in between. The CDR3 has 13 residues. Germline values: CDR1 SQVTM, CDR2 ANQGSEA. Using reference TRBV29-1 and TRBJ1-1 for the parts outside the CDR3, the full variable domain is SAVISQKPSRDICQRGTSLTIQCQVDSQVTMMFWYRQQPGQSLTLIATANQGSEATYESGFVIDKFPISRPNLTFSTLTVSNMSPEDSSIYLCSVAKGDDTEAFFGQGTRLTVV.

This clonotype was seen once. The chain carries TRBV24-1 and TRBJ2-1, with D possibly matching TRBD2 (5 bases). The CDR3 is 13 residues long. Germline V gene sequence: CDR1 KGHDR, CDR2 SFDVKD. Trimming stripped 8 bases from V and 3 bases from J, with 10 bases between. DNA of the CDR3: TGTGCCACCACGACTAATAACTACAATGAGCAGTTCTTC. Translated: CATTTNNYNEQFF.

The rearrangement uses TRBV6-1 and TRBJ2-7, with D possibly matching TRBD1 (6 bases). The V and J ends lost 6 bases and 0 bases respectively, with 15 bases between them. The CDR3 length is 15 residues. The germline V gene has CDR1 MNHNS and CDR2 SASEGT. The CDR3: CASRGQAIISYEQYF. The CDR3 DNA reads as TGTGCCAGCAGGGGACAAGCTATCATCTCCTACGAGCAGTACTTC.

This chain connects TRBV7-2 to TRBJ2-3; 14 nucleotides align to TRBD2. CDR1 SGHTA and CDR2 FQGNSA come from the germline V gene. With V trimmed by 2 bases and J by 5 bases, 6 bases remained unmatched. This CDR3 contains 17 residues. The CDR3: CASSLTGTSGGLDTQYF. The CDR3 DNA reads TGTGCCAGCAGCTTAACCGGGACTAGCGGGGGCTTAGATACGCAGTATTTT.

The J gene is TRBJ1-5, the V gene TRBV2; D not resolved. Trimming cost V 2 bases and J 4 bases, with 18 bases left between them. Germline CDR1 SNHLY, CDR2 FYNNEI. This CDR3 comprises 17 residues. The CDR3 nucleotides are TGTGCCAGCAGTGAAATTGGTATTGGGGATGGGAATCAGCCCCAGCATTTT. Translated, it gives CASSEIGIGDGNQPQHF.

The CDR3 bases are TGTGCCAGCAGTTTGGGACGGTCGATTGAGGCCAACGTCCTGACTTTC. This encodes CASSLGRSIEANVLTF. The V gene is TRBV6-2 or TRBV6-3, the J gene TRBJ2-6; D is possibly TRBD1 or TRBD2 (5 bases each). Trimming shortened V by 4 bases and J by 6 bases, and 16 bases separated the two germline ends. The CDR3 consists of 16 residues. Per the germline V gene, CDR1 is MNHEY and CDR2 is SVGEGT.

The chain links TRBV5-1 to TRBJ2-5; 8 bases are shared with TRBD1. CDR1 is SGHRS and CDR2 is YFSETQ in the germline V gene. The length of the CDR3 is 13 residues. V was pared by 4 bases and J by 4 bases, with 3 bases of the junction left unmatched. DNA of the CDR3: TGCGCCAGCAGCCCCGACAGGGGAGAGACCCAGTACTTC. Its protein product is CASSPDRGETQYF.

The chain recombines TRBV10-3 with TRBJ2-7; D call uncertain. V lost 3 bases and J lost 2, with 11 bases in between. This CDR3 region has 14 residues. Germline lookup yields CDR1 ENHRY and CDR2 SYGVKD. DNA for the CDR3: TGTGCCATCAGTGAAGGTTACCAAGCCTACGAGCAGTACTTC. Encoded protein: CAISEGYQAYEQYF.

This clonotype was detected once. The V and J genes are TRBV5-1 and TRBJ2-7, with 8 bases that match TRBD1. The J segment lost 3 bases and the V segment lost 3 bases, leaving 2 bases of the junction unmatched. The CDR3 is 13 residues long. Germline values: CDR1 SGHRS, CDR2 YFSETQ. Here the CDR3 reads CASSSDRGYEQYV. The CDR3 region has the DNA TGCGCCAGCAGCTCCGACAGGGGCTACGAGCAGTACGTC.

V is TRBV7-8 and J is TRBJ2-5; 8 positions match TRBD1. The germline V gene has CDR1 SGHVS and CDR2 FQNEAQ. V was clipped by 4 bases and J by 5 bases; unmatched bases: 9. This CDR3 contains 15 residues. The DNA for the CDR3 is TGTGCCAGCAGCTCAGGACAGGGAGTGTACGAGACCCAGTACTTC. Translation gives CASSSGQGVYETQYF.

The V gene is TRBV28, the J gene TRBJ1-1, with 8 nucleotides matching TRBD1. This CDR3 contains 14 residues. The trim removed 5 bases at V and 1 base at J, leaving 3 bases unmatched. The germline gives CDR1 MDHEN, CDR2 SYDVKM. For the CDR3, the DNA is TGTGCCAGCAGTCGAGGGACAGGGAACACTGAAGCTTTCTTT. Translated, it gives CASSRGTGNTEAFF.

J is TRBJ2-1 and V is TRBV29-1, with 9 bases identical to TRBD2. This CDR3 is built from 14 residues. CDR1 SQVTM and CDR2 ANQGSEA come from the germline V gene. The junction had 8 bases not matched to a gene; V was cut back by 7 bases and J by 4 bases. In nucleotides, the CDR3 is TGCAGCGGTCGCGGGGCGGGGGGGTACAATGAGCAGTTCTTC. This encodes CSGRGAGGYNEQFF.

The chain links TRBV4-2 to TRBJ2-7; tentative D call: TRBD2 (7 bases). Trimming removed 4 bases from V and 0 bases from J, with 13 bases in between. The CDR3 has 15 residues. CDR1 and CDR2 from the germline V gene are LGHNA and YNFKEQ. The CDR3 protein is CASSPRGGSSYEQYF. CDR3 bases: TGTGCCAGCAGCCCAAGGGGGGGTAGCTCCTACGAGCAGTACTTC.

The chain links TRBV5-1 to TRBJ1-1; maybe TRBD1 (5 bases). V was pared by 0 bases and J by 4 bases, with 7 bases between. Germline V gene lookup returns CDR1 SGHRS and CDR2 YFSETQ. CDR3 length: 13 residues. CDR3 DNA: TGCGCCAGCAGCTTGGGGGACCGCACTGAAGCTTTCTTT. Protein sequence: CASSLGDRTEAFF. The full variable domain, rest sourced from reference TRBV5-1 and TRBJ1-1, is KAGVTQTPRYLIKTRGQQVTLSCSPISGHRSVSWYQQTPGQGLQFLFEYFSETQRNKGNFPGRFSGRQFSNSRSEMNVSTLELGDSALYLCASSLGDRTEAFFGQGTRLTVV.

The CDR3 nucleotides read TGTGCCAGCAGCACCCAGGATTACAATGAGCAGTTCTTC. This codes for CASSTQDYNEQFF. This chain uses TRBV7-2 with TRBJ2-1; no firm D call. The CDR3 totals 13 residues. V lost 5 bases to trimming and J lost 4 bases, with 9 bases between them. Germline V gene data show CDR1 as SGHTA and CDR2 as FQGNSA.

The gene calls are TRBV25-1 and TRBJ2-7; no clear D. V was trimmed by 9 bases and J by 1 base, leaving 16 bases between them. There are 14 residues in the CDR3. The germline CDR1 and CDR2 sequences are MGHDK and SYGVNS. In DNA form, the CDR3 reads TGTGCCAGAAGCAGTAGCTACCTTTCCTACGAGCAGTACTTC. Encoded protein: CARSSSYLSYEQYF.

The chain has TRBV5-8 and TRBJ2-3, with a possible D match to TRBD2 (7 bases). Germline-derived CDR1 and CDR2 are SGHTS and YDEGEE. Trimming left V 0 bases short and J 0 bases short, with 14 bases between. The CDR3 covers 17 residues. The CDR3: CASSLAVGGGSTDTQYF. For the CDR3, the DNA is TGTGCCAGCAGCTTGGCCGTGGGGGGGGGCAGCACAGATACGCAGTATTTT.